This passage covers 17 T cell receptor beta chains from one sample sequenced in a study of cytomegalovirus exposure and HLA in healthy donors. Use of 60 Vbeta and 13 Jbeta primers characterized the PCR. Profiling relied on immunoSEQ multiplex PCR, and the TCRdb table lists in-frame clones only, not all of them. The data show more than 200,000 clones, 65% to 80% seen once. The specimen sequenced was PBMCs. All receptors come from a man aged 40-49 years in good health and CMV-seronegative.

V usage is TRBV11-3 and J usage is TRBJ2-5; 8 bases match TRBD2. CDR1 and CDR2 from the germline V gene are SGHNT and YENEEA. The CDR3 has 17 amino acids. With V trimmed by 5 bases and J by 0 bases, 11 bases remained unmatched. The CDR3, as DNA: TGTGCCAGCAGCCAAAGCTGGGTAGCGGGGAACCAAGAGACCCAGTACTTC. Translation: CASSQSWVAGNQETQYF.

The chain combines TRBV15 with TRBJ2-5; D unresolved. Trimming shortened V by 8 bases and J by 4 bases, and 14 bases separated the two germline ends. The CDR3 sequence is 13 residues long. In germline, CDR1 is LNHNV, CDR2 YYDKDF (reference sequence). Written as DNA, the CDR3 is TGTGCCACCGGTCCCCCAGGTGGAGAGACCCAGTACTTC. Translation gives CATGPPGGETQYF.

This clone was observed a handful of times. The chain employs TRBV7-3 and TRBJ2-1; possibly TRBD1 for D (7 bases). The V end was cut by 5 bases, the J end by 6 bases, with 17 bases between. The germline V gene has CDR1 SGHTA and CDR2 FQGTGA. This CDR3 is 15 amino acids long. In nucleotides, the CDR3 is TGTGCCAGCAGCCCCACCCAGGGGGGCGTCAATGAGCAGTTCTTC. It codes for CASSPTQGGVNEQFF. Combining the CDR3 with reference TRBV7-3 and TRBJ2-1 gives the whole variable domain GAGVSQTPSNKVTEKGKYVELRCDPISGHTALYWYRQSLGQGPEFLIYFQGTGAADDSGLPNDRFFAVRPEGSVSTLKIQRTERGDSAVYLCASSPTQGGVNEQFFGPGTRLTVL.

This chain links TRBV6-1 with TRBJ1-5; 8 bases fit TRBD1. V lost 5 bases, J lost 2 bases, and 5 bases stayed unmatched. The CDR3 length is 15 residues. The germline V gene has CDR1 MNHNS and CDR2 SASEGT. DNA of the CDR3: TGTGCCAGCAGTAGGGAGACAGGGGGCAATCAGCCCCAGCATTTT. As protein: CASSRETGGNQPQHF.

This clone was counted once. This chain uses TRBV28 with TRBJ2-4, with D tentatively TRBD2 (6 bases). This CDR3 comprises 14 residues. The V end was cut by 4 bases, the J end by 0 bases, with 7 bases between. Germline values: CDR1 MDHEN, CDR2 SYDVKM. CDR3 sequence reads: CASSSGLAKNIQYF. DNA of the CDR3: TGTGCCAGCAGTTCGGGACTAGCCAAAAACATTCAGTACTTC. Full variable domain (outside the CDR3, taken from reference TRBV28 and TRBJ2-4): DVKVTQSSRYLVKRTGEKVFLECVQDMDHENMFWYRQDPGLGLRLIYFSYDVKMKEKGDIPEGYSVSREKKERFSLILESASTNQTSMYLCASSSGLAKNIQYFGAGTRLSVL.

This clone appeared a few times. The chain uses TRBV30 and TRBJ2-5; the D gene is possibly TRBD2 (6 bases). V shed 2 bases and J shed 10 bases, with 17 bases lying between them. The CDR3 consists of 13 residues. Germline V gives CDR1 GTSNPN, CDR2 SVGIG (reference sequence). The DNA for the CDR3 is TGTGCCTGGAGTCCCGACAGCGGGTCTCACCAGTACTTC. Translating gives CAWSPDSGSHQYF.

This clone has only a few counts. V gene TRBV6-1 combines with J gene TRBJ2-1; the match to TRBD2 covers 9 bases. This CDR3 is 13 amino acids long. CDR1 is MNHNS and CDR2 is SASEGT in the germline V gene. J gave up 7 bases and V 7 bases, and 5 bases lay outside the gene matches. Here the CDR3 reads CASKLAGGNEQFF. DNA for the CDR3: TGTGCCAGCAAACTAGCGGGTGGGAATGAGCAGTTCTTC.

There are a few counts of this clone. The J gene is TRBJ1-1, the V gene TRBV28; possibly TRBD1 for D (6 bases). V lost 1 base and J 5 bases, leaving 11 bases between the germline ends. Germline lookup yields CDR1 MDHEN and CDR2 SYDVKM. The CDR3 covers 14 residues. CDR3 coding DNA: TGTGCCAGCAGTTTATCCACAGGGCGGACTGAAGCTTTCTTT. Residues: CASSLSTGRTEAFF.

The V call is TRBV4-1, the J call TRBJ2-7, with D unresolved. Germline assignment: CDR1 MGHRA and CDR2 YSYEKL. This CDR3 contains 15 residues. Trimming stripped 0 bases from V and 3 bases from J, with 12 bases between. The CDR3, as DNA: TGCGCCAGCAGCCAAGAAGGCCAGGCGTACTACGAGCAGTACTTC. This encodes CASSQEGQAYYEQYF.

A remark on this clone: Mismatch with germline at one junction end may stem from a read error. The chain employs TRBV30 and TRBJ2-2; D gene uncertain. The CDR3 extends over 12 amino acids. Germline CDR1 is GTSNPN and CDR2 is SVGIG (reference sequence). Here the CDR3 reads CAWCVAPGELFF. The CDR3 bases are TGTGCCTGGTGTGTGGCCCCCGGGGAGCTGTTTTTT. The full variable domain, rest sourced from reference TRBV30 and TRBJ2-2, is SQTIHQWPATLVQPVGSPLSLECTVEGTSNPNLYWYRQAAGRGLQLLFYSVGIGQISSEVPQNLSASRPQDRQFILSSKKLLLSDSGFYLCAWCVAPGELFFGEGSRLTVL.

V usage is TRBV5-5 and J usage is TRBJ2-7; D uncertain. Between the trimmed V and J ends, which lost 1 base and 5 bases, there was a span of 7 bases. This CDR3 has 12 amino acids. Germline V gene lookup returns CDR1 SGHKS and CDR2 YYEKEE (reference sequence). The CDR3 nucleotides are TGTGCCAGCAGCTTGTCGGTCCACGAGCAGTACTTC. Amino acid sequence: CASSLSVHEQYF.

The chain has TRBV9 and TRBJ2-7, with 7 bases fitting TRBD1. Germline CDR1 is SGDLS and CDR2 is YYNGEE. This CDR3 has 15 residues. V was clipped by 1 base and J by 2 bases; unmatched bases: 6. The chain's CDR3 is CASSVTGTDTYEQYF. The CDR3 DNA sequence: TGTGCCAGCAGCGTAACCGGGACAGACACCTACGAGCAGTACTTC.

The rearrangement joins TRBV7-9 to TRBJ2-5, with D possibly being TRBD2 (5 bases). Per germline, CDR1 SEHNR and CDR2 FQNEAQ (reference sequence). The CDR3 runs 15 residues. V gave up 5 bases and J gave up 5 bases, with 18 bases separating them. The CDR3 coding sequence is TGTGCCAGCAGCGACGACTCCTCGGGGTGGGAGACCCAGTACTTC. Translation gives CASSDDSSGWETQYF. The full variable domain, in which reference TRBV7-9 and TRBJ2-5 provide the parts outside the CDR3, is DTGVSQNPRHKITKRGQNVTFRCDPISEHNRLYWYRQTLGQGPEFLTYFQNEAQLEKSRLLSDRFSAERPKGSFSTLEIQRTEQGDSAMYLCASSDDSSGWETQYFGPGTRLLVL.

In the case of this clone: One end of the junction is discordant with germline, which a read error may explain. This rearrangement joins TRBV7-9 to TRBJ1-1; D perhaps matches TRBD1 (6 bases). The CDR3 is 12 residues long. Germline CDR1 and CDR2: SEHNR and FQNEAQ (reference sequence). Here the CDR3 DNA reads TGTTCCAGCAGCCCGACAGGATGGGAAGCTTTCTTT. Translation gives CSSSPTGWEAFF.

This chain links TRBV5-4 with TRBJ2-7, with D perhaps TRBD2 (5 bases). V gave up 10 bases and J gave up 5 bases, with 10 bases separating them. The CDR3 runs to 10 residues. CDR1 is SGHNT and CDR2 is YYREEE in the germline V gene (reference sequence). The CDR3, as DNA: TGTGCCCTTGGGGAGAACGAGCAGTACTTC. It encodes CALGENEQYF.

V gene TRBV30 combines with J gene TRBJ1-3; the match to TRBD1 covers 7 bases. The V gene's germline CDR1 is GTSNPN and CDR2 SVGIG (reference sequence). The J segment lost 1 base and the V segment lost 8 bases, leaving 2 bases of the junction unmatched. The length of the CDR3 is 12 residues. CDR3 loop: CAQTGSGNTIYF. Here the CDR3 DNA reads TGTGCCCAGACAGGGTCTGGAAACACCATATATTTT.

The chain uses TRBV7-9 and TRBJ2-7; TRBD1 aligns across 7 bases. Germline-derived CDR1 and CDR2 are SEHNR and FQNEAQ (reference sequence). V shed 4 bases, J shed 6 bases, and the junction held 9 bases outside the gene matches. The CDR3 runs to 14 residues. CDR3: CASSSDRVGLEQYF. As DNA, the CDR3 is TGTGCCAGCAGCTCAGACAGGGTGGGGCTCGAGCAGTACTTC.